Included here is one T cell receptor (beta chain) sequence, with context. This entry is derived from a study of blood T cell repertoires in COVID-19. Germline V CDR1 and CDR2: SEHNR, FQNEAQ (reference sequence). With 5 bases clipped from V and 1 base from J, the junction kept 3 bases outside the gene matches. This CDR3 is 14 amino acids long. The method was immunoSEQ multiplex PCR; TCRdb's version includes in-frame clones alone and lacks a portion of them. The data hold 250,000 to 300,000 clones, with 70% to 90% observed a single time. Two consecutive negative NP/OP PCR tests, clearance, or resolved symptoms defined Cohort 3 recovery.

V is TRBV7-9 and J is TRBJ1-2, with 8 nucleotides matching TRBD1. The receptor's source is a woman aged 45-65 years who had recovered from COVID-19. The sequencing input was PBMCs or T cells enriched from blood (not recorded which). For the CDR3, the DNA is TGTGCCAGCAGCCGGACAGGGCTTAACTATGGCTACACCTTC. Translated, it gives CASSRTGLNYGYTF.